This T cell receptor (beta chain) was captured in a study of PD-1 blockade in classical Hodgkin lymphoma. After removal of 5 bases from V and 8 bases from J, the junction contained 0 bases not matched to a gene. The CDR3 is 11 residues long. Germline V CDR1 and CDR2: MNHEY, SVGAGI. About this clone: No antigen is known for it.

Relapse was seen in all patients after autologous stem cell transplantation, and brentuximab vedotin exposure was variable. Patients showed best responses of complete response, partial response or progressive disease. The study, taken as a whole, reports: Newly diagnosed patients had diversity similar to the baseline diversity of complete responders. Possibly reflecting disease activity or prior therapy, repertoire differences have causes that remain undefined. By C4D1 there was a significant rise in CD4+ TCR diversity but not in CD8+ TCR diversity.

The protocol was immunoSEQ multiplex PCR, while the TCRdb copy is restricted to in-frame clones and leaves out a portion. The table records 95,000 to 100,000 clones, more than 85% of them present only once. The chain uses TRBV6-5 and TRBJ1-5; the match to TRBD1 covers 7 bases. The clonotype comes from a human donor with classical Hodgkin lymphoma. The material sequenced was peripheral blood mononuclear cells (PBMCs), taken before the second cycle of nivolumab. CDR3 nucleotide sequence: TGTGCCAGCAGTGACAGGGAGCCCCAGCATTTT. Translation: CASSDREPQHF.